The clone carrying this TCR beta chain was observed a single time. The antigen is undetermined. These data are taken from a study of response to subunit inactivated influenza vaccine. The study's findings and limits: Seasonal influenza vaccination, on each occasion, was suggested by the authors to recruit few new T cells.

TCRdb processed the RT-PCR reads anew with MiXCR; each CDR3 protein has one entry. The table lists some 500,000 distinct CDR3 sequences, 10% to 15% of them singletons, with around 13% in the top ten. In germline, CDR1 is SGHDT, CDR2 YYEEEE. With 9 bases clipped from V and 8 bases from J, the junction kept 11 bases outside the gene matches. The CDR3 has 14 amino acids. The material was PBMCs from blood, obtained 35 to 45 days after vaccination. The sequence derives from a man in his fifties or sixties who received an inactivated influenza vaccine. The rearrangement links TRBV5-6 to TRBJ1-5; 10 bases agree with TRBD1. CDR3 loop: CAMGPGTGVKPQHF. CDR3 nucleotide sequence: TGTGCCATGGGCCCCGGGACAGGGGTTAAGCCCCAGCATTTT.